The rows below give T cell receptor beta chains drawn from one sample of a study of human T cells and chemical hapten exposure. TCRdb independently ran MiXCR on the RACE reads; one entry per CDR3 protein. The sample includes tens of thousands of distinct CDR3 sequences, around 9.3% of them seen just once. The sample consisted of whole blood, taken in connection with sensitization to the hapten diphenylcyclopropenone (DPC). The receptors here all came from a woman aged 50 to 65 with alopecia areata. Some clones in this sample may be carry-over from other donors' samples. CDR3s include the opening cysteine and the closing phenylalanine or tryptophan. D genes are given only for firm matches. A row's size may be missing; if present it is once, few, many or a size class.

clone_size: few
d_call: -
v_call: TRBV29-1
j_call: TRBJ1-1
cdr3_aa: CSVGLAEAFF
cdr3_nt: TGCAGCGTCGGACTGGCCGAAGCTTTCTTT

clone_size: -
d_call: -
v_call: TRBV18
j_call: TRBJ1-1
cdr3_aa: CASSLSINQNTEAFF
cdr3_nt: TGTGCCAGCTCACTCTCGATTAACCAGAACACTGAAGCTTTCTTT

clone_size: many
d_call: TRBD1
v_call: TRBV6-5
j_call: TRBJ1-3
cdr3_aa: CASKDREGNTIYF
cdr3_nt: TGTGCCAGCAAGGACAGGGAAGGAAACACCATATATTTT

clone_size: many
d_call: TRBD1
v_call: TRBV7-9
j_call: TRBJ2-3
cdr3_aa: CASSSPPGTGDGGDTQYF
cdr3_nt: TGTGCCAGCAGCTCCCCCCCCGGGACAGGGGACGGGGGAGATACGCAGTATTTT

clone_size: many
d_call: TRBD1
v_call: TRBV20-1
j_call: TRBJ1-1
cdr3_aa: CSARDRGNTEAFF
cdr3_nt: TGCAGTGCTAGGGACAGGGGTAACACTGAAGCTTTCTTT

clone_size: many
d_call: -
v_call: TRBV29-1
j_call: TRBJ2-6
cdr3_aa: CSDARWGANSGANVLTF
cdr3_nt: TGCAGCGACGCCAGGTGGGGGGCCAACTCTGGGGCCAACGTCCTGACTTTC

clone_size: many
d_call: TRBD2
v_call: TRBV29-1
j_call: TRBJ2-7
cdr3_aa: CSVRVAGEQYF
cdr3_nt: TGCAGCGTGAGGGTAGCGGGAGAGCAGTACTTC

clone_size: few
d_call: -
v_call: TRBV10-3
j_call: TRBJ1-2
cdr3_aa: CAISEQGTGYTF
cdr3_nt: TGTGCCATCAGTGAACAGGGAACTGGCTACACCTTC

clone_size: few
d_call: -
v_call: TRBV20-1
j_call: TRBJ1-1
cdr3_aa: CSARDLGGLLVRLMNTEAFF
cdr3_nt: TGCAGTGCTAGAGATTTGGGGGGGCTTTTGGTCCGTCTCATGAACACTGAAGCTTTCTTT

clone_size: many
d_call: -
v_call: TRBV7-2
j_call: TRBJ2-7
cdr3_aa: CASRGASYEQYF
cdr3_nt: TGTGCCAGCAGGGGTGCGTCCTACGAGCAGTACTTC

clone_size: few
d_call: -
v_call: TRBV7-9
j_call: TRBJ1-2
cdr3_aa: CASSLGGTANTF
cdr3_nt: TGTGCCAGCAGCTTAGGCGGGACCGCCAACACCTTC

clone_size: many
d_call: -
v_call: TRBV7-9
j_call: TRBJ2-7
cdr3_aa: CASSLARAYEQYF
cdr3_nt: TGTGCCAGCAGCCTAGCGCGAGCTTACGAGCAGTACTTC

clone_size: many
d_call: -
v_call: TRBV20-1
j_call: TRBJ2-1
cdr3_aa: CSASGESSYNEQFF
cdr3_nt: TGCAGTGCTAGTGGGGAGAGCTCCTACAATGAGCAGTTCTTC

clone_size: many
d_call: -
v_call: TRBV29-1
j_call: TRBJ2-1
cdr3_aa: CSVGKSVYEQFF
cdr3_nt: TGCAGCGTTGGCAAGAGCGTTTATGAGCAGTTCTTC

clone_size: many
d_call: -
v_call: TRBV30
j_call: TRBJ2-7
cdr3_aa: CAWRRYGGRYEQYF
cdr3_nt: TGTGCCTGGAGAAGGTATGGGGGCCGGTACGAGCAGTACTTC

clone_size: many
d_call: -
v_call: TRBV20-1
j_call: TRBJ2-5
cdr3_aa: CSAPLATQETQYF
cdr3_nt: TGCAGTGCCCCCCTTGCGACACAAGAGACCCAGTACTTC

clone_size: few
d_call: -
v_call: TRBV6-6
j_call: TRBJ2-5
cdr3_aa: CASSSPGHNQETQYF
cdr3_nt: TGTGCCAGCAGTTCACCGGGACACAACCAAGAGACCCAGTACTTC

clone_size: -
d_call: -
v_call: TRBV6-1
j_call: TRBJ1-5
cdr3_aa: CASSESDSPGQPQHF
cdr3_nt: TGTGCCAGCAGTGAGTCAGACAGCCCCGGACAGCCCCAGCATTTT

clone_size: -
d_call: -
v_call: TRBV21-1
j_call: TRBJ1-4
cdr3_aa: CASSRQDSRREKLFF
cdr3_nt: TGTGCCAGCAGCAGACAAGACAGCCGGCGTGAAAAACTGTTTTTT

clone_size: many
d_call: -
v_call: TRBV30
j_call: TRBJ2-7
cdr3_aa: CAWRPGPDFSYEQYF
cdr3_nt: TGTGCCTGGAGGCCCGGGCCCGACTTCTCCTACGAGCAGTACTTC

clone_size: many
d_call: TRBD1
v_call: TRBV29-1
j_call: TRBJ2-2
cdr3_aa: CSVGPDRAGGELFF
cdr3_nt: TGCAGCGTTGGGCCTGACAGGGCCGGCGGGGAGCTGTTTTTT

clone_size: many
d_call: -
v_call: TRBV2
j_call: TRBJ2-2
cdr3_aa: CASSESPGPNTGELFF
cdr3_nt: TGTGCCAGCAGTGAGTCGCCCGGGCCGAACACCGGGGAGCTGTTTTTT

clone_size: many
d_call: -
v_call: TRBV21-1
j_call: TRBJ2-2
cdr3_aa: CASSKVGNRALAGFNTGELFF
cdr3_nt: TGTGCCAGCAGCAAAGTGGGTAACAGGGCCTTAGCGGGATTCAACACCGGGGAGCTGTTTTTT

clone_size: many
d_call: -
v_call: TRBV25-1
j_call: TRBJ2-7
cdr3_aa: CASSEYPYYEQYF
cdr3_nt: TGTGCCAGCAGTGAATATCCCTACTACGAGCAGTACTTC

clone_size: many
d_call: TRBD1
v_call: TRBV29-1
j_call: TRBJ1-4
cdr3_aa: CSGGQGGEKLFF
cdr3_nt: TGCAGCGGCGGACAGGGAGGTGAAAAACTGTTTTTT

clone_size: many
d_call: TRBD2
v_call: TRBV5-5
j_call: TRBJ2-1
cdr3_aa: CASSAGTSGAHNEQFF
cdr3_nt: TGTGCCAGCAGCGCCGGGACTAGCGGTGCCCACAATGAGCAGTTCTTC

clone_size: few
d_call: -
v_call: TRBV6-5
j_call: TRBJ1-2
cdr3_aa: CASRSGNYGYTF
cdr3_nt: TGTGCCAGCAGAAGTGGTAACTATGGCTACACCTTC

clone_size: many
d_call: -
v_call: TRBV5-1
j_call: TRBJ2-3
cdr3_aa: CASSLVSSGTDTQYF
cdr3_nt: TGCGCCAGCAGCTTGGTGTCTAGCGGCACAGATACGCAGTATTTT

clone_size: -
d_call: TRBD2
v_call: TRBV11-3
j_call: TRBJ2-3
cdr3_aa: CASSQGLAGSTDTQYF
cdr3_nt: TGTGCCAGCAGCCAAGGACTAGCGGGTAGCACAGATACGCAGTATTTT

clone_size: many
d_call: -
v_call: TRBV28
j_call: TRBJ2-1
cdr3_aa: CASSLKGGRSYNEQFF
cdr3_nt: TGTGCCAGCAGTTTAAAAGGCGGACGCTCCTACAATGAGCAGTTCTTC

clone_size: many
d_call: -
v_call: TRBV7-6
j_call: TRBJ2-1
cdr3_aa: CASSPLGGRNNEQFF
cdr3_nt: TGTGCCAGCAGCCCCCTGGGGGGACGAAACAATGAGCAGTTCTTC

clone_size: many
d_call: -
v_call: TRBV5-1
j_call: TRBJ1-5
cdr3_aa: CASSWDTNQPQHF
cdr3_nt: TGCGCCAGCAGCTGGGACACTAATCAGCCCCAGCATTTT

clone_size: -
d_call: -
v_call: TRBV4-3
j_call: TRBJ2-3
cdr3_aa: CASSRTAESGDTQYF
cdr3_nt: TGCGCCAGCAGCCGTACAGCAGAGAGTGGAGATACGCAGTATTTT

clone_size: many
d_call: TRBD1
v_call: TRBV3-1
j_call: TRBJ2-1
cdr3_aa: CASSQWAGTGRHNEQFF
cdr3_nt: TGTGCCAGCAGCCAATGGGCTGGGACAGGGAGACACAATGAGCAGTTCTTC

clone_size: few
d_call: TRBD2
v_call: TRBV29-1
j_call: TRBJ2-1
cdr3_aa: CSDSGTSRYNEQFF
cdr3_nt: TGCAGCGATTCCGGGACTAGCAGATACAATGAGCAGTTCTTC

clone_size: -
d_call: -
v_call: TRBV5-1
j_call: TRBJ2-1
cdr3_aa: CASSLGTSSDEQFF
cdr3_nt: TGCGCCAGCAGCTTGGGGACTTCCTCGGATGAGCAGTTCTTC

clone_size: many
d_call: TRBD2
v_call: TRBV6-2/TRBV6-3
j_call: TRBJ2-7
cdr3_aa: CASTVGSGSTVDEQYF
cdr3_nt: TGTGCCAGCACCGTGGGGAGCGGGAGTACGGTTGACGAGCAGTACTTC

clone_size: many
d_call: TRBD2
v_call: TRBV20-1
j_call: TRBJ2-3
cdr3_aa: CSASALRLAGTDTQYF
cdr3_nt: TGCAGTGCTAGCGCCTTGCGACTAGCGGGAACAGATACGCAGTATTTT

clone_size: -
d_call: TRBD1
v_call: TRBV5-5
j_call: TRBJ2-1
cdr3_aa: CASSLGWDSPYNEQFF
cdr3_nt: TGTGCCAGCAGTTTGGGGTGGGACAGCCCTTACAATGAGCAGTTCTTC

clone_size: few
d_call: -
v_call: TRBV28
j_call: TRBJ1-6
cdr3_aa: CASSRGGVGSPLHF
cdr3_nt: TGTGCCAGCAGCAGAGGCGGGGTCGGTTCACCCCTCCACTTT

clone_size: -
d_call: -
v_call: TRBV4-3
j_call: TRBJ2-7
cdr3_aa: CASSRENSGYYYEQYF
cdr3_nt: TGCGCCAGCAGCCGGGAAAACTCGGGATACTACTACGAGCAGTACTTC

clone_size: -
d_call: -
v_call: TRBV6-2/TRBV6-3
j_call: TRBJ2-1
cdr3_aa: CASRWDNLEYNEQFF
cdr3_nt: TGTGCCAGCAGATGGGACAACCTGGAATACAATGAGCAGTTCTTC

clone_size: many
d_call: -
v_call: TRBV28
j_call: TRBJ1-2
cdr3_aa: CASSLASYGYTF
cdr3_nt: TGTGCCAGCAGTTTAGCTTCCTATGGCTACACCTTC

clone_size: medium-sized
d_call: TRBD2
v_call: TRBV7-2
j_call: TRBJ2-6
cdr3_aa: CASSAAGGSGANVLTF
cdr3_nt: TGTGCCAGCAGCGCGGCGGGGGGTTCTGGGGCCAACGTCCTGACTTTC

clone_size: -
d_call: -
v_call: TRBV10-2
j_call: TRBJ2-5
cdr3_aa: CASRGLGQETQYF
cdr3_nt: TGCGCCAGCAGGGGCCTAGGCCAAGAGACCCAGTACTTC

clone_size: many
d_call: -
v_call: TRBV7-6
j_call: TRBJ2-5
cdr3_aa: CASSLGDRDRRETQYF
cdr3_nt: TGTGCCAGCAGCTTAGGGGATAGGGATCGTCGGGAGACCCAGTACTTC

clone_size: many
d_call: -
v_call: TRBV10-1
j_call: TRBJ1-5
cdr3_aa: CASSVDSNQPQHF
cdr3_nt: TGCGCCAGCAGTGTGGATAGCAATCAGCCCCAGCATTTT

clone_size: -
d_call: -
v_call: TRBV7-2
j_call: TRBJ2-1
cdr3_aa: CASSYTGSSYNEQFF
cdr3_nt: TGTGCCAGCAGCTACACCGGGAGCTCCTACAATGAGCAGTTCTTC

clone_size: many
d_call: TRBD1
v_call: TRBV18
j_call: TRBJ1-4
cdr3_aa: CASSQQGPGKLFF
cdr3_nt: TGTGCCAGCTCACAACAGGGGCCGGGGAAACTGTTTTTT

clone_size: many
d_call: -
v_call: TRBV11-2
j_call: TRBJ2-1
cdr3_aa: CASSHVGGNEQFF
cdr3_nt: TGTGCCAGCAGCCACGTAGGGGGCAATGAGCAGTTCTTC